This T cell receptor (beta chain) emerged from a study of control samples from healthy donors and cancer patients. Some clones are missing from TCRdb's copy, which holds only in-frame ones; the method was immunoSEQ multiplex PCR. Of around 170,000 clones listed, roughly nine tenths were seen once; the top ten hold around 1.5%. Trimming pared 0 bases from V and 4 bases from J, leaving 13 bases between. CDR3 length: 15 amino acids. Germline CDR1 is SGHRS and CDR2 is YFSETQ. The rearrangement uses TRBV5-1 and TRBJ1-1; weak D call: TRBD1 (5 bases). This clonotype was obtained from a man aged 25 to 45 in good health. Sequenced sample: blood. In nucleotides, the CDR3 is TGCGCCAGCAGCTTGGCCAGGGTCGGGGGCACTGAAGCTTTCTTT. It yields the protein CASSLARVGGTEAFF.